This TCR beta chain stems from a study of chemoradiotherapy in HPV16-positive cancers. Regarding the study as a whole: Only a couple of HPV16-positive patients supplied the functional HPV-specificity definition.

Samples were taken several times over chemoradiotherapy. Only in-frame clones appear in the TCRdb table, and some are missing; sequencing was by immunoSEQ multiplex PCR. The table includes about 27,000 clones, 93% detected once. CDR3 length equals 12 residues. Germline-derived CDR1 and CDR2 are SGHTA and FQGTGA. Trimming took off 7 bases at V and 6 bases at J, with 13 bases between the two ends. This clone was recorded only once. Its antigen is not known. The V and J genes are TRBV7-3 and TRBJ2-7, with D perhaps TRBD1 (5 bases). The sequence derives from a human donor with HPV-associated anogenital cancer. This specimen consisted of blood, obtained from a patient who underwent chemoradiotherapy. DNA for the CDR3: TGTGCCAGCAAATTCAGGGTACTCGAGCAGTACTTC. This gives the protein CASKFRVLEQYF.